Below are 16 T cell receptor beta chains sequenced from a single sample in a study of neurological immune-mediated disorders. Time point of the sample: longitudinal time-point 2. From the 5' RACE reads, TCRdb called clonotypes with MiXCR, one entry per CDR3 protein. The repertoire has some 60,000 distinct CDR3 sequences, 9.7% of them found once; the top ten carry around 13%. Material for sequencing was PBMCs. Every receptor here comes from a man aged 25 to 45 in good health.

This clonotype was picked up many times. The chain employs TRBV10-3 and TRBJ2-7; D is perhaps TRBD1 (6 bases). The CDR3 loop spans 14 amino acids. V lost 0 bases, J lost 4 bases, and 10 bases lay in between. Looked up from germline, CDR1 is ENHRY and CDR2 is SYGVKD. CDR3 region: CAISESRDNYEQYF. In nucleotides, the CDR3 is TGTGCCATCAGTGAGTCGAGGGACAATTACGAGCAGTACTTC.

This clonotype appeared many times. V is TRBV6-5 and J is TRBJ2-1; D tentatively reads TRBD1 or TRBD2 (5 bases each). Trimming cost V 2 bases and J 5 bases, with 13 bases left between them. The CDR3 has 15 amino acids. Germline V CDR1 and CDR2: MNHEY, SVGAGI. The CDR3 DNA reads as TGTGCCAGCAGTTACGGGGACCTACCCCACAATGAGCAGTTCTTC. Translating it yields CASSYGDLPHNEQFF.

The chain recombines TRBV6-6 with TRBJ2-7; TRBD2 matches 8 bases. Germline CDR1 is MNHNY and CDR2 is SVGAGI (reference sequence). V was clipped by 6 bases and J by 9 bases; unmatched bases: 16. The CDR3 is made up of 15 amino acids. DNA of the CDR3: TGTGCCAGCAGCACCGAGGTACTAGCGGACCCGGTGCAGTACTTC. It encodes CASSTEVLADPVQYF.

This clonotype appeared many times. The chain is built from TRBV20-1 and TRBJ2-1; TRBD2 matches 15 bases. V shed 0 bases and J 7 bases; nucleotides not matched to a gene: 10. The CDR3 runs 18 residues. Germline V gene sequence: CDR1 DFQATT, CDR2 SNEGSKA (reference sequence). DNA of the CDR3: TGCAGTGCTAGAGAGTCAGGGCTAGGGACTAGCGGGAGGAATGAGCAGTTCTTC. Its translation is CSARESGLGTSGRNEQFF.

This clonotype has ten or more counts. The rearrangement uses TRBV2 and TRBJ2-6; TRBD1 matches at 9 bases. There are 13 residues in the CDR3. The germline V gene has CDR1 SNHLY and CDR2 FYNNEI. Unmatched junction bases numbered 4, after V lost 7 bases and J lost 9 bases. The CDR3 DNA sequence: TGTGCCAGCACGGACAGGGGAGACAACGTCCTGACTTTC. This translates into CASTDRGDNVLTF.

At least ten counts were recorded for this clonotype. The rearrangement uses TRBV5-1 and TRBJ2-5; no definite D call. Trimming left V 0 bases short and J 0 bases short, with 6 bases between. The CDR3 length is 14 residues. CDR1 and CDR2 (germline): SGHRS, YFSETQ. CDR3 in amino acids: CASSLAGYQETQYF. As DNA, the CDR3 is TGCGCCAGCAGCTTGGCCGGGTACCAAGAGACCCAGTACTTC.

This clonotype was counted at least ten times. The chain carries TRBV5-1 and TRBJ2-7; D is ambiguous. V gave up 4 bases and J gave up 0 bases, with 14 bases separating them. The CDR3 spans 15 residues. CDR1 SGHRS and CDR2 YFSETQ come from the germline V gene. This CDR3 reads CASSPVGRISYEQYF. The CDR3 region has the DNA TGCGCCAGCAGCCCCGTCGGCAGAATCTCCTACGAGCAGTACTTC.

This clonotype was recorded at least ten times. The CDR3 region is CSAPTSGSGGEQFF. In DNA, the CDR3 is TGCAGTGCTCCGACTAGCGGGAGTGGAGGTGAGCAGTTCTTC. V is TRBV20-1 and J is TRBJ2-1; 12 nucleotides align to TRBD2. The germline V gene encodes CDR1 DFQATT and CDR2 SNEGSKA (reference sequence). V lost 5 bases, J lost 9 bases, and 8 bases stayed unmatched. The CDR3 is 14 amino acids.

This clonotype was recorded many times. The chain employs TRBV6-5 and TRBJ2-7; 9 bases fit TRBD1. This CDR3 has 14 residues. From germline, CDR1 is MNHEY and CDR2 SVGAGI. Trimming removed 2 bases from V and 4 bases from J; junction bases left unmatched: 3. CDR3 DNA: TGTGCCAGCAGTTACGGGACAGGGTTATACGAGCAGTACTTC. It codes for CASSYGTGLYEQYF.

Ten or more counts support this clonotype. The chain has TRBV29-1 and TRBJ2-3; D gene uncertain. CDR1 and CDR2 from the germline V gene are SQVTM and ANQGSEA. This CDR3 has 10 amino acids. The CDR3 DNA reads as TGCAGTATACGACAAGATACGCAGTATTTT. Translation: CSIRQDTQYF.

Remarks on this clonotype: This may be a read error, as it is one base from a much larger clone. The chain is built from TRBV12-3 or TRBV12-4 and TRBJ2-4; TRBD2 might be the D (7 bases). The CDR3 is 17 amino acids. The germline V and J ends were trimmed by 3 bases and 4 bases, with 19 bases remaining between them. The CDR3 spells CASSFVWGGTSKNIQYF. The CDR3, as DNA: TGTGCCAGCAGTTTTGTTTGGGGGGGGACAAGTAAAAACATTCAGTACTTC.

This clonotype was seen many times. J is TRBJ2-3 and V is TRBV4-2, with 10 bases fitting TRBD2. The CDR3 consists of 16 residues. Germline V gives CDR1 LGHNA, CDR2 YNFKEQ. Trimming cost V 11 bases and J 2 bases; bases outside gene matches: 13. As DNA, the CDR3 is TGTGCCCTCGCGATTGGGACTAGCGATGACACAGATACGCAGTATTTT. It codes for CALAIGTSDDTDTQYF.

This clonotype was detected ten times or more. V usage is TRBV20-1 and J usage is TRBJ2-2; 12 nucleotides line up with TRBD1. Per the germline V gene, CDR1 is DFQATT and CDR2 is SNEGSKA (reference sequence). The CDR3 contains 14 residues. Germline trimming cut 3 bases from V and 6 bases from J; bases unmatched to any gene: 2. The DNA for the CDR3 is TGCAGTGCTAGGGGACAGGGGGCACCCGGGGAGCTGTTTTTT. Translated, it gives CSARGQGAPGELFF.

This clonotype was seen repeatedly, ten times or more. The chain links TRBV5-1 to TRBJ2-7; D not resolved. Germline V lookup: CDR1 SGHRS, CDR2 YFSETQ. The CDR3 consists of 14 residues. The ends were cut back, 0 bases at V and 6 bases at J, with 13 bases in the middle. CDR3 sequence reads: CASSLVARVAEQYF. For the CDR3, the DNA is TGCGCCAGCAGCTTGGTTGCAAGGGTTGCCGAGCAGTACTTC.

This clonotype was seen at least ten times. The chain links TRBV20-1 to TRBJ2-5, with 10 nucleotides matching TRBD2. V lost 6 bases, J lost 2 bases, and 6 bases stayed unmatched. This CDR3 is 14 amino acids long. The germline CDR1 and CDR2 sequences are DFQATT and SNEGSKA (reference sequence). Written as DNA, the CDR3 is TGCAGTGCAAAGGGGACTAGCGAACAAGAGACCCAGTACTTC. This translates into CSAKGTSEQETQYF.

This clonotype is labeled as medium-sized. The chain's CDR3 is CASSLSPDRVNEQFF. In DNA form, the CDR3 reads TGTGCCAGCAGTTTATCCCCCGACAGGGTGAATGAGCAGTTCTTC. This chain uses TRBV28 with TRBJ2-1; TRBD1 agrees at 7 bases. With 1 base clipped from V and 7 bases from J, the junction kept 7 bases outside the gene matches. The CDR3 is 15 residues long. Germline V gene data show CDR1 as MDHEN and CDR2 as SYDVKM.